The T cell receptor (beta chain) under discussion was sequenced for a study of cytomegalovirus exposure and HLA in healthy donors. With regard to this clone: What it binds is unknown. This CDR3 is also generated by other DNA sequences in the sample.

General study results and limits: The classifier was said to identify cytomegalovirus status with high specificity and sensitivity. Specificity of a few CMV-associated chains for CMV antigens was verified in vitro. The study recorded around 160 TCR beta chains that were cytomegalovirus-associated.

V trimming: 5 bases; J trimming: 4 bases; junction bases outside the gene matches: 5. The germline CDR1 and CDR2 sequences are SGHNT and YYREEE (reference sequence). The CDR3 is 14 amino acids. Measured with immunoSEQ multiplex PCR; TCRdb has only the in-frame clones, and not every one. The repertoire holds about 130,000 clones, with about 96% as singletons. The receptor comes from a man between 18 and 35 years old in good health and CMV-seronegative. The sample was PBMCs. V usage is TRBV5-4 and J usage is TRBJ1-3, with 8 bases aligning to TRBD1. The CDR3 reads CASSYRGSGNTIYF. CDR3 nucleotide sequence: TGTGCCAGCAGTTACAGGGGGTCAGGAAACACCATATATTTT.